These 7 T cell receptor beta chains share one sample of origin, sequenced in a study of T-cell memory formation after mild COVID-19. TCRdb itself ran the 5' RACE reads through MiXCR, one entry per CDR3 protein. The data show some 600,000 distinct CDR3 sequences, 17% seen once. Sequencing was performed on PBMCs or a T cell subset sorted from them (not recorded which). The receptors were sampled from an adult woman who had mild COVID-19 (a few samples of this study predate the infection). Cell type and time point are not known.

The chain recombines TRBV7-9 with TRBJ1-5; D is unresolved. This CDR3 spans 14 amino acids. Per germline, CDR1 SEHNR and CDR2 FQNEAQ (reference sequence). V lost 4 bases to trimming and J lost 2 bases, with 9 bases between them. The CDR3 reads CASSSSYGNQPQHF. As DNA, the CDR3 is TGTGCCAGCAGCTCGTCTTATGGCAATCAGCCCCAGCATTTT.

This clonotype was recorded at least ten times. The chain joins TRBV20-1 to TRBJ1-1; 7 nucleotides align to TRBD1. Germline values: CDR1 DFQATT, CDR2 SNEGSKA (reference sequence). The CDR3 extends over 14 amino acids. The J segment lost 2 bases and the V segment lost 5 bases, leaving 8 bases of the junction unmatched. As DNA, the CDR3 is TGCAGTGCTTTACCGGGACAGCCTAACACTGAAGCTTTCTTT. Its protein is CSALPGQPNTEAFF.

The V call is TRBV6-2 or TRBV6-3, the J call TRBJ2-7; D tentatively fits TRBD1 or TRBD2 (7 bases each). This CDR3 is built from 15 residues. Germline V lookup: CDR1 MNHEY, CDR2 SVGEGT. Trimming pared 5 bases from V and 4 bases from J, leaving 18 bases between. Here the CDR3 reads CASSTRQGGSYEQYF. CDR3 in DNA: TGTGCCAGCAGTACCCGACAGGGAGGGAGTTACGAGCAGTACTTC.

The V gene is TRBV7-2, the J gene TRBJ2-1, with no clear D. Germline assignment: CDR1 SGHTA and CDR2 FQGNSA. This CDR3 has 15 amino acids. V lost 2 bases and J 0 bases, leaving 8 bases between the germline ends. The CDR3, as DNA: TGTGCCAGCAGCTTACGCCTTATCTCCTACAATGAGCAGTTCTTC. It is translated as CASSLRLISYNEQFF.

This chain connects TRBV10-2 to TRBJ1-1, with D perhaps TRBD1 (6 bases). Trimming took 2 bases from V and 2 from J, leaving 9 bases between them. Germline values: CDR1 WSHSY, CDR2 SAAADI. The CDR3 spans 14 residues. CDR3 in amino acids: CASSERTVNTEAFF. DNA of the CDR3: TGCGCCAGCAGTGAGCGGACAGTTAACACTGAAGCTTTCTTT.

The chain has TRBV25-1 and TRBJ1-3, with TRBD1 matching 7 bases. The CDR3 contains 14 residues. The junction had 4 bases not matched to a gene; V was cut back by 3 bases and J by 5 bases. Germline V gives CDR1 MGHDK, CDR2 SYGVNS. CDR3 nucleotide sequence: TGTGCCAGCAGTGACGTGACAGGGCGAAACACCATATATTTT. Its translation: CASSDVTGRNTIYF.

CDR3 nucleotides: TGTGCCAGCAGTGACAGTTACCGGGACTATATAAACGAGCAGTACTTC. Translation: CASSDSYRDYINEQYF. This rearrangement joins TRBV12-3 or TRBV12-4 to TRBJ2-7, with TRBD2 identical over 7 bases. With V trimmed by 5 bases and J by 5 bases, 15 bases remained unmatched. The CDR3 covers 16 residues.